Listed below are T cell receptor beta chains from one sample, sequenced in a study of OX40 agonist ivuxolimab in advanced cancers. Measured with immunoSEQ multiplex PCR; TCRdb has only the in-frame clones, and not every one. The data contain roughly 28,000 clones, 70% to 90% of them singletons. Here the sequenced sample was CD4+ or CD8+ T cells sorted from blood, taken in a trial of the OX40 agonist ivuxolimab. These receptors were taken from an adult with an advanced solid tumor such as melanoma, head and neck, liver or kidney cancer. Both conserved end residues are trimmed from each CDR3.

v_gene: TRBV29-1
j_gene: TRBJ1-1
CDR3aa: SVPRGGEAF

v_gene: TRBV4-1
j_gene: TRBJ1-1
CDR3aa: ASSHSPHRDTEAF

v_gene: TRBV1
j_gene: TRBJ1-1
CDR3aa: TSSQDLPGMNTEAF

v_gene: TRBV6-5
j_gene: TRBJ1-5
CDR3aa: ASSYSAGDWRKPQH

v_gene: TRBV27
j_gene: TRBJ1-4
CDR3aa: ASSRGEDTNEKLF

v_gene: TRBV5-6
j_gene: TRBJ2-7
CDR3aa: ASSLGRPYEQY

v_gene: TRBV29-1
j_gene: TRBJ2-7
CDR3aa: SVEGWGQSYEQY

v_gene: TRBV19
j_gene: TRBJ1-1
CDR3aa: ASTYGGNTEAF

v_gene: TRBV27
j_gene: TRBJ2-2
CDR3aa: ASSPSATGIGELF

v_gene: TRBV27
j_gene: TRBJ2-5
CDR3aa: ASRGLAEETQY

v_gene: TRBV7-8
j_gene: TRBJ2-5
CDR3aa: ASSPGSEETQY

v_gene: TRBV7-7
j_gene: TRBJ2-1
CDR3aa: ASSLVTSPGALGKNEQF

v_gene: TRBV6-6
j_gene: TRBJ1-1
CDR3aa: ASTDRFTEAF

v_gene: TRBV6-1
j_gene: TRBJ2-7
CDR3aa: ASSDLGTGY

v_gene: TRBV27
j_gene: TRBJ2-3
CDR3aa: ASFSQGAVTQY

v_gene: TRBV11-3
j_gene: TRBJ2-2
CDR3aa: ASSLVGGTGELF

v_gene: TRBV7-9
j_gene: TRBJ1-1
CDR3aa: ASSPTGDTEAF

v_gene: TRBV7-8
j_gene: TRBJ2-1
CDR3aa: ASSISGAYEQF

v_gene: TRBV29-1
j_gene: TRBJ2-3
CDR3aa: SVEDRSQNPTDTQY

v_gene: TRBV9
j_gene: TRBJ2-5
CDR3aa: ASSVGFSGAQETQY

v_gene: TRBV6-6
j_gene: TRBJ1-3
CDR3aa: ASRQGVNTIY

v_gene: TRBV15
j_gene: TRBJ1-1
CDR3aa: ATSKSGTGVGNTEAF

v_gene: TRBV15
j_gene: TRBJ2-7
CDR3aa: ATSRPATDYEQY

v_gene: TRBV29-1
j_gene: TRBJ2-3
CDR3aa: SVEGGMGRGGDMDTQY

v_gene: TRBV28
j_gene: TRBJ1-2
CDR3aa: ASSHGTGGTGYT

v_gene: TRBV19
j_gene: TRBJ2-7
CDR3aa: ASRPDKAHEQY

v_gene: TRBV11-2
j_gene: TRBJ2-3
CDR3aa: ASSPGEGWTDTQY

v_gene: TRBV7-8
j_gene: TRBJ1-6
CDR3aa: ASSLVGPIGEYNSPLH

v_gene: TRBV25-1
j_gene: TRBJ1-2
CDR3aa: ATTGQGYGYT

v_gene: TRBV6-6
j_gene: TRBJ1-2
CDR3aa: ASNPGQGDGYT

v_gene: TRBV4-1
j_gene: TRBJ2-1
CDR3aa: ASSLFTTRGNNEQF

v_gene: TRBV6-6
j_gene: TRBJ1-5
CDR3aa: ASGALYGNQPQH

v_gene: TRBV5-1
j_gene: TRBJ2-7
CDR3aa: ASSVGISHEQY

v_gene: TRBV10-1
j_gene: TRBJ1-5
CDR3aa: ASSESDQPQH

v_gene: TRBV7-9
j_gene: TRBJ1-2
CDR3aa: ASSLGGAGRGDGYT

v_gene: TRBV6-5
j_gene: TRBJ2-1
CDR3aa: ASSPRGLAGNEQF

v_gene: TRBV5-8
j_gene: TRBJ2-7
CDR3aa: ASSPELGRAYAPYEQY

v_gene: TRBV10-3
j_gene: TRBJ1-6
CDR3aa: AINDVDNSPLH

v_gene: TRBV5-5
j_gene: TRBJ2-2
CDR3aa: ASSSSQGATTGELF

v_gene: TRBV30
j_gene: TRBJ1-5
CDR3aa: AWSVPDTSNQPQH

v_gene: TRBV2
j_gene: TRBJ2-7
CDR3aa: ASSDGRGGSLYEQY

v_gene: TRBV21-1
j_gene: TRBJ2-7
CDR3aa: ASSLGLAGSASYEQY

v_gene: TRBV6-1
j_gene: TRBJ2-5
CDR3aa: ASSEAGGGVQETQY

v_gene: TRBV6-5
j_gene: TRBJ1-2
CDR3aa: ASSAPGQSHYGYT

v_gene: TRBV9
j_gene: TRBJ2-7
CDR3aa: ASSSGEREPTYEQY

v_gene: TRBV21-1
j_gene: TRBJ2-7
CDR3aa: ASTLTGGHEQY

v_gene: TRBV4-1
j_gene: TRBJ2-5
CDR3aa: ASSQALLGLEETQY

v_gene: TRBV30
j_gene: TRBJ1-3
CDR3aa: AWSVIRSASGNTIY